Listed below are T cell receptor beta chains from one sample, sequenced in a study of PD-L1 blockade in urothelial cancer. The method was immunoSEQ multiplex PCR; TCRdb's version includes in-frame clones alone and lacks a portion of them. The sample yields about 79,000 clones, around 86% seen once. Sequences were derived from PBMCs, sampled around atezolizumab (anti-PD-L1) treatment. These TCRs come from a man in his sixties with urothelial cancer. Both conserved end residues are part of each CDR3. The order of the fields is CDR3 protein, CDR3 DNA, J gene, clone size, D gene, V gene. The D gene is left open where the match is weak. Only part of the rows carry a size: once, few, many, or a class if the clone is expanded.

CASSQGFRDEQYF | TGCGCCAGCAGCCAAGGTTTCAGGGACGAGCAGTACTTC | TRBJ2-7 | NA | NA | TRBV4-1
CASSFAGGQETQYF | TGCGCCAGCAGCTTTGCAGGGGGACAAGAGACCCAGTACTTC | TRBJ2-5 | NA | TRBD1 | TRBV5-1
CASSSDNQPQHF | TGTGCCAGCAGCTCAGACAATCAGCCCCAGCATTTT | TRBJ1-5 | NA | NA | TRBV5-6
CASSTSGDTGELFF | TGTGCCAGTAGTACAAGCGGAGACACCGGGGAGCTGTTTTTT | TRBJ2-2 | NA | NA | TRBV19
CASSSEGFRTDTQYF | TGCGCCAGCAGCTCAGAGGGCTTTAGGACAGATACGCAGTATTTT | TRBJ2-3 | NA | NA | TRBV5-1
CATSRDPGGLETQYF | TGTGCCACCAGCAGAGATCCGGGGGGGTTGGAGACCCAGTACTTC | TRBJ2-5 | NA | TRBD2 | TRBV15
CASSQDFPSGGLRLHQETQYF | TGCGCCAGCAGCCAAGATTTCCCTAGCGGGGGGTTAAGGCTACACCAAGAGACCCAGTACTTC | TRBJ2-5 | NA | TRBD2 | TRBV4-3
CASRGGGRAEAFF | TGTGCCAGCAGGGGCGGGGGTAGGGCTGAAGCTTTCTTT | TRBJ1-1 | NA | NA | TRBV6-5
CATSTGTGSSYNEQFF | TGTGCCACCAGCACCGGGACAGGTAGCTCCTACAATGAGCAGTTCTTC | TRBJ2-1 | few | TRBD1 | TRBV15
CASRWDRDSPLHF | TGTGCCAGCAGATGGGACAGAGATTCACCCCTCCACTTT | TRBJ1-6 | NA | TRBD1 | TRBV5-4
CASSTGQGVGYTF | TGTGCCAGCAGTACCGGACAGGGCGTTGGCTACACCTTC | TRBJ1-2 | NA | TRBD1 | TRBV5-4
CASSRDSTVISTDTQYF | TGTGCCAGCTCACGGGACTCCACCGTGATATCCACAGATACGCAGTATTTT | TRBJ2-3 | NA | NA | TRBV18
CASSLERGPSYEQYF | TGTGCCAGCAGCTTGGAGCGGGGGCCTTCCTACGAGCAGTACTTC | TRBJ2-7 | NA | TRBD2 | TRBV7-2
CATGWEKGTEAFF | TGTGCCACCGGGTGGGAGAAGGGCACTGAAGCTTTCTTT | TRBJ1-1 | NA | NA | TRBV6-6
CASSQAMVNYGYTF | TGTGCCAGCAGCCAAGCTATGGTCAACTATGGCTACACCTTC | TRBJ1-2 | once | NA | TRBV4-2
CASSTNTGELFF | TGTGCCAGCAGTACTAACACCGGGGAGCTGTTTTTT | TRBJ2-2 | NA | NA | TRBV11-3
CASSFGGYESYEQYF | TGTGCTAGCAGCTTCGGGGGGTATGAGTCCTACGAGCAGTACTTC | TRBJ2-7 | NA | TRBD2 | TRBV7-7
CASSQALGNTGNTIYF | TGTGCCAGCAGCCAAGCCCTCGGGAACACCGGAAACACCATATATTTT | TRBJ1-3 | NA | NA | TRBV4-2
CASSSGQGASDEQYF | TGTGCCAGCAGTTCCGGACAGGGGGCGTCGGACGAGCAGTACTTC | TRBJ2-7 | NA | TRBD1 | TRBV27
CASSLDRTSPLHF | TGCGCCAGCAGCCTGGACAGAACTTCACCCCTCCACTTT | TRBJ1-6 | NA | NA | TRBV10-1
CASSLGGVRTGELFF | TGTGCCAGCAGCCTTGGAGGGGTCCGGACCGGGGAGCTGTTTTTT | TRBJ2-2 | NA | NA | TRBV28
CSACPDRGVDGYTF | TGCAGCGCATGCCCTGACAGGGGAGTGGATGGCTACACCTTC | TRBJ1-2 | NA | TRBD1 | TRBV29-1
CASSLVGPGSYEQYF | TGTGCCAGCAGCTTGGTAGGTCCAGGATCCTACGAGCAGTACTTC | TRBJ2-7 | NA | NA | TRBV5-4
CASSAIQGPYEQYF | TGTGCCAGCAGCGCAATACAGGGACCCTACGAGCAGTACTTC | TRBJ2-7 | NA | NA | TRBV7-6
CATAFGRGTLHF | TGTGCCACCGCCTTCGGGAGAGGGACCCTCCACTTT | TRBJ1-6 | NA | NA | TRBV6-1
CAWSGGSTDTQYF | TGTGCCTGGAGCGGGGGGAGTACAGATACGCAGTATTTT | TRBJ2-3 | NA | TRBD2 | TRBV30
CARSATEVTGIKTEAFF | TGTGCCAGAAGCGCTACAGAAGTCACAGGGATTAAGACTGAAGCTTTCTTT | TRBJ1-1 | NA | NA | TRBV5-3
CASMKQGARVNEQFF | TGTGCCAGTATGAAACAGGGGGCCAGGGTCAATGAGCAGTTCTTC | TRBJ2-1 | NA | TRBD1 | TRBV27
CASSSTGSGANVLTF | TGTGCCAGCAGTTCAACGGGCTCTGGGGCCAACGTCCTGACTTTC | TRBJ2-6 | NA | NA | TRBV27
CASSKDRGMTDTQYF | TGCGCCAGCAGCAAGGACAGGGGTATGACAGATACGCAGTATTTT | TRBJ2-3 | NA | TRBD1 | TRBV5-1
CASSLAPGEAGDPYEQYF | TGTGCCAGCAGCTTAGCCCCGGGAGAAGCGGGTGATCCATACGAGCAGTACTTC | TRBJ2-7 | once | NA | TRBV7-9
CASSLRQGNGEQYF | TGTGCCAGCAGCTTAAGACAGGGGAACGGCGAGCAGTACTTC | TRBJ2-7 | NA | TRBD1 | TRBV7-2
CASSDTRTGHNSPLHF | TGTGCCAGCAGTGATACGCGGACAGGTCATAATTCACCCCTCCACTTT | TRBJ1-6 | once | TRBD1 | TRBV25-1
CASRLDRSSNQPQHF | TGTGCCAGCAGGTTAGACAGATCTAGCAATCAGCCCCAGCATTTT | TRBJ1-5 | NA | NA | TRBV6-1
CASSLGRRSIQYF | TGTGCCAGCAGCTTGGGGCGGAGGAGCATTCAGTACTTC | TRBJ2-4 | NA | NA | TRBV5-6
CASSLRSWTAQETQYF | TGTGCCAGCAGCTTAAGGTCGTGGACTGCACAAGAGACCCAGTACTTC | TRBJ2-5 | once | NA | TRBV7-9
CASSPLDSNSPLHF | TGTGCCAGCTCACCACTGGACAGTAATTCACCCCTCCACTTT | TRBJ1-6 | few | NA | TRBV18
CASTIDRGPGNTIYF | TGTGCCAGTACCATCGACAGGGGGCCTGGAAACACCATATATTTT | TRBJ1-3 | NA | TRBD1 | TRBV19
CASSLSFAGANTEAFF | TGTGCCAGCAGTTTATCATTCGCAGGGGCCAACACTGAAGCTTTCTTT | TRBJ1-1 | once | NA | TRBV27
CASSTGRSGNQPQHF | TGTGCCAGCAGCACAGGACGGTCTGGCAATCAGCCCCAGCATTTT | TRBJ1-5 | NA | NA | TRBV5-8
CASSSTGTQRNTEAFF | TGTGCCAGCAGCTCGACAGGAACTCAGAGAAACACTGAAGCTTTCTTT | TRBJ1-1 | once | NA | TRBV7-2
CASRRTTGNTIYF | TGTGCCAGCCGTAGGACAACTGGAAACACCATATATTTT | TRBJ1-3 | few | NA | TRBV2
CASSHFRQGGEKLFF | TGTGCCAGCAGCCACTTTCGTCAGGGAGGGGAAAAACTGTTTTTT | TRBJ1-4 | NA | NA | TRBV7-9
CASSNRGRGQETQYF | TGTGCCAGCAGCAATAGGGGACGGGGGCAAGAGACCCAGTACTTC | TRBJ2-5 | NA | NA | TRBV7-2
CASSGPGANVLTF | TGTGCCAGCAGCGGCCCTGGGGCCAACGTCCTGACTTTC | TRBJ2-6 | NA | NA | TRBV7-3
CASSGVPSGNTIYF | TGCGCCAGCAGTGGAGTTCCCTCTGGAAACACCATATATTTT | TRBJ1-3 | NA | NA | TRBV5-1
CASSERDPNYQPQHF | TGTGCCAGCAGTGAACGGGATCCAAATTATCAGCCCCAGCATTTT | TRBJ1-5 | NA | NA | TRBV2
CASSPLDRGETQYF | TGTGCTAGCAGTCCCCTCGACAGGGGAGAGACCCAGTACTTC | TRBJ2-5 | NA | TRBD1 | TRBV7-7
CSVHDRALNYGYTF | TGCAGCGTCCACGACAGGGCACTTAACTATGGCTACACCTTC | TRBJ1-2 | NA | TRBD1 | TRBV29-1
CASSPLEEDTQYF | TGTGCCAGCAGTCCACTGGAGGAAGATACGCAGTATTTT | TRBJ2-3 | NA | NA | TRBV27
CASSESKNSRNEQFF | TGCGCCAGCAGTGAGTCGAAGAACTCCCGCAATGAGCAGTTCTTC | TRBJ2-1 | NA | NA | TRBV10-1
CASSYSPGTGGYTF | TGTGCCAGCAGTTACTCGCCCGGGACAGGTGGCTACACCTTC | TRBJ1-2 | NA | TRBD1 | TRBV6-5
CASSPPGGLRTNEKLFF | TGTGCCAGCTCACCCCCGGGTGGGTTGAGAACTAATGAAAAACTGTTTTTT | TRBJ1-4 | NA | NA | TRBV18
CASSKAARGGLGQETQYF | TGTGCCAGCAGCAAAGCGGCGCGGGGGGGCCTGGGGCAAGAGACCCAGTACTTC | TRBJ2-5 | NA | NA | TRBV21-1
CASIRDMNSPLHF | TGTGCCAGCATCCGGGACATGAATTCACCCCTCCACTTT | TRBJ1-6 | once | NA | TRBV2
CASSPIGGVYGYTF | TGTGCCAGCAGTCCCATCGGGGGGGTCTATGGCTACACCTTC | TRBJ1-2 | NA | NA | TRBV28
CASFGVRDRGVYGYTF | TGTGCCAGCTTCGGGGTCCGTGACAGGGGGGTCTATGGCTACACCTTC | TRBJ1-2 | NA | TRBD1 | TRBV28
CAISVRDRQETQYF | TGTGCCATCAGTGTCCGGGACAGACAAGAGACCCAGTACTTC | TRBJ2-5 | NA | TRBD1 | TRBV10-3
CSGTGADTQYF | TGCAGCGGGACAGGGGCAGATACGCAGTATTTT | TRBJ2-3 | NA | TRBD1 | TRBV29-1